Listed below are T cell receptor beta chains from one sample, sequenced in a study of shared clonotypes between healthy human individuals. Using immunoSEQ multiplex PCR, the repertoire was profiled, and TCRdb retains in-frame clones only, with some absent. The sample lists 450,000 to 650,000 clones; roughly 79% were seen once. Sample: PBMCs. The receptor set was obtained from a woman between 40 and 50 years old in good health. Some clones in this sample may be carry-over from other donors' samples. Both conserved end residues are part of each CDR3. The D gene is left open where the match is weak. Expanded clones get a size class; other rows say once, few or many, or leave the size out.

clone size | D gene | V gene | CDR3 protein
- | - | TRBV27 | CASSFNPYEQYF
- | - | TRBV19 | CASSGGFPNIQYF
- | TRBD1 | TRBV6-6 | CASSLDRGPNQPQHF
- | - | TRBV21-1 | CASSKENGDEQFF
- | - | TRBV6-4 | CASSDDRVGNEQFF
- | - | TRBV27 | CASRLGLYNEQFF
- | - | TRBV18 | CASSSNRDNYGYTF
many | TRBD1 | TRBV6-1 | CASSEGWGQPPGYTF
- | - | TRBV5-1 | CASSLGPRREQYF
- | TRBD2 | TRBV25-1 | CASSETSGRIQETQYF
few | TRBD1 | TRBV7-9 | CASSFPTGTYGYTF
- | - | TRBV6-6 | CASRRTVTAKNIQYF
- | - | TRBV28 | CASKPGQLYNEQFF
- | TRBD1 | TRBV6-9 | CASRLDRGRADTQYF
- | TRBD1 | TRBV28 | CASSSLAWDRELYSNQPQHF
- | - | TRBV15 | CATSRGTDSNQPQHF
- | TRBD1 | TRBV7-6 | CASSLQGTATEAFF
- | TRBD1 | TRBV7-9 | CASSHLGQGGTEAFF
- | - | TRBV4-3 | CASSQDLEEFGQYF
few | TRBD2 | TRBV27 | CASSLTAGVGYEQYF
- | - | TRBV19 | CASSIRLASYEQYF
- | - | TRBV7-9 | CASSLEILGEQYF
- | TRBD1 | TRBV29-1 | CSVTGVLFYEQYF
- | - | TRBV2 | CASSEALGVVNYGYTF
- | TRBD1 | TRBV29-1 | CSVGQGRGSGANVLTF
- | - | TRBV9 | CASSVGGSNTGELFF
- | TRBD1 | TRBV27 | CASSLRTGWDYGYTF
- | - | TRBV29-1 | CSGRTDKDTQYF
- | TRBD1 | TRBV18 | CASSLTGGRSGANVLTF
- | - | TRBV5-1 | CASSSTPGSPGNTIYF